This TCR beta chain derives from a study of cytomegalovirus exposure and HLA in healthy donors. Primers included in the PCR were 60 Vbeta and 13 Jbeta primers. Using immunoSEQ multiplex PCR, the repertoire was profiled, and TCRdb retains in-frame clones only, with some absent. The data show about 180,000 clones, with roughly four fifths seen just once and around 4.7% held by the top ten. Trimming stripped 1 base from V and 2 bases from J, with 7 bases between. Germline V gene sequence: CDR1 SGHRS, CDR2 YFSETQ. The CDR3 length is 13 residues. This TCR was sampled from a woman aged 18 to 35 in good health and CMV-seropositive. What was sequenced was PBMCs. The chain has TRBV5-1 and TRBJ2-7; D is unclear. The CDR3 nucleotides read TGCGCCAGCAGCTTGACCCGAGCCTACGAGCAGTACTTC. It encodes CASSLTRAYEQYF.